This TCR beta chain was retrieved from a study of long-term antiretroviral therapy in people with HIV. Version v3.0 of the immunoSEQ assay was performed at survey level. Clones were read by immunoSEQ multiplex PCR, and TCRdb kept only the in-frame ones, dropping some. In the table there are approximately 20,000 clones, around three quarters of which are singletons. V lost 0 bases, J lost 8 bases, and 3 bases stayed unmatched. The germline gives CDR1 SGHRS, CDR2 YFSETQ. The length of the CDR3 is 13 residues. Sequences were derived from unsorted PBMCs, sampled 0.2 years after starting antiretroviral therapy. The receptor was derived from a woman in her 40s with HIV. The chain recombines TRBV5-1 with TRBJ2-3; 7 bases match TRBD2. The CDR3 DNA reads as TGCGCCAGCAGCTTGGAACCGGGAGGTACGCAGTATTTT. It codes for CASSLEPGGTQYF.